Following are 24 T cell receptor beta chains from one sample sequenced in a study of blood T cell repertoires in COVID-19. The protocol was immunoSEQ multiplex PCR, while the TCRdb copy is restricted to in-frame clones and leaves out a portion. The repertoire holds roughly 250,000 clones, with 88% as singletons. Material for sequencing was peripheral blood. All receptors derive from a woman younger than 45 with acute or convalescent COVID-19.

This clone was counted between two and nine times. The chain has TRBV3-1 (or the pseudogene TRBV3-2) and TRBJ2-7; 7 bases match TRBD2. After removal of 1 base from V and 13 bases from J, the junction contained 19 bases not matched to a gene. Germline V gene sequence: CDR1 LGHDT, CDR2 YNNKEL (reference sequence). The CDR3 is made up of 16 amino acids. CDR3 protein: CASSQGGTTKNVFLYF. CDR3 nucleotides: TGTGCCAGCAGCCAAGGAGGGACTACAAAGAACGTCTTCCTATACTTC.

J is TRBJ2-7 and V is TRBV19, with D perhaps matching TRBD1 (5 bases). V gave up 3 bases and J gave up 2 bases, with 8 bases separating them. Per germline, CDR1 LNHDA and CDR2 SQIVND (reference sequence). The CDR3 consists of 13 residues. The CDR3 region is CASSMGQTYEQYF. The CDR3 bases are TGTGCCAGTAGTATGGGGCAGACCTACGAGCAGTACTTC.

The rearrangement uses TRBV4-1 and TRBJ2-7, with 8 nucleotides matching TRBD1. Per the germline V gene, CDR1 is MGHRA and CDR2 is YSYEKL. This CDR3 is 15 amino acids long. Trimming took 3 bases from V and 2 from J; bases not matched to a gene: 6. CDR3 sequence (DNA): TGCGCCAGCAGCCAGACCGGGACAGGCGCCTACGAGCAGTACTTC. It codes for CASSQTGTGAYEQYF.

V gene TRBV29-1 combines with J gene TRBJ1-1; D gene unclear. CDR1 and CDR2 (germline): SQVTM, ANQGSEA. This CDR3 spans 12 amino acids. V was shortened by 4 bases and J by 1 base, with 7 bases between the two germline ends. The CDR3 DNA reads as TGCAGCGTTGTTGAGGGGAACACTGAAGCTTTCTTT. It yields the protein CSVVEGNTEAFF.

The J gene is TRBJ2-1, the V gene TRBV7-2, with TRBD1 as a possible D gene (6 bases). The germline V and J ends were trimmed by 5 bases and 4 bases, with 15 bases remaining between them. The germline V gene has CDR1 SGHTA and CDR2 FQGNSA. The CDR3 is made up of 15 amino acids. The CDR3 protein is CASSRGQSMYNEQFF. The CDR3 coding sequence is TGTGCCAGCAGCAGAGGACAGTCTATGTACAATGAGCAGTTCTTC. Full variable domain (missing parts from reference TRBV7-2 and TRBJ2-1): GAGVSQSPSNKVTEKGKDVELRCDPISGHTALYWYRQSLGQGLEFLIYFQGNSAPDKSGLPSDRFSAERTGGSVSTLTIQRTQQEDSAVYLCASSRGQSMYNEQFFGPGTRLTVL.

The chain employs TRBV5-1 and TRBJ2-2; the match to TRBD1 covers 9 bases. CDR1 SGHRS and CDR2 YFSETQ come from the germline V gene. The length of the CDR3 is 19 residues. The ends lost 4 bases at V and 1 base at J; junction bases unmatched: 14. CDR3 coding DNA: TGCGCCAGCAGCCTGGGGACAGGGACAACCTTCATGAACACCGGGGAGCTGTTTTTT. Protein: CASSLGTGTTFMNTGELFF.

The chain couples TRBV5-1 to TRBJ2-3; 8 bases are shared with TRBD1. This CDR3 comprises 14 residues. Germline V gene data show CDR1 as SGHRS and CDR2 as YFSETQ. J lost 4 bases, V lost 2 bases, and 3 bases had no gene match. The CDR3 spells CASSLGRGPDTQYF. The CDR3 DNA sequence: TGCGCCAGCAGCTTAGGCAGGGGGCCAGATACGCAGTATTTT.

In this sample, this clone turned up a few times. This rearrangement joins TRBV7-2 to TRBJ2-1, with 9 positions matching TRBD2. The CDR3 consists of 14 residues. Per germline, CDR1 SGHTA and CDR2 FQGNSA. V trimming: 4 bases; J trimming: 4 bases; junction bases outside the gene matches: 2. The CDR3 DNA sequence: TGTGCCAGCAGCTCACTAGCGGGTTACAATGAGCAGTTCTTC. The encoded protein is CASSSLAGYNEQFF.

The J gene is TRBJ2-2, the V gene TRBV9, with 10 nucleotides matching TRBD1. V shed 0 bases, J shed 9 bases, and the junction held 5 bases outside the gene matches. Per germline, CDR1 SGDLS and CDR2 YYNGEE. This CDR3 is 15 amino acids long. CDR3 sequence: CASSVEGQGSRELFF. CDR3 coding DNA: TGTGCCAGCAGCGTAGAGGGACAGGGGTCCAGGGAGCTGTTTTTT.

The rearrangement joins TRBV3-1 (or the pseudogene TRBV3-2) to TRBJ1-1; TRBD1 matches at 10 bases. With V trimmed by 3 bases and J by 5 bases, 3 bases remained unmatched. This CDR3 comprises 14 residues. The germline V gene encodes CDR1 LGHDT and CDR2 YNNKEL (reference sequence). CDR3 amino acids: CASSQTGGWTEAFF. Written as DNA, the CDR3 is TGTGCCAGCAGCCAGACAGGGGGCTGGACTGAAGCTTTCTTT.

V is TRBV4-3 and J is TRBJ2-3; the match to TRBD2 covers 7 bases. Germline V gene lookup returns CDR1 LGHNA and CDR2 YSLEER. The V segment lost 2 bases and the J segment 9 bases; nucleotides outside the gene matches: 14. This CDR3 is 16 amino acids long. Here the CDR3 reads CASSQLLQETGGTQYF. DNA of the CDR3: TGCGCCAGCAGCCAACTACTTCAGGAGACCGGGGGGACGCAGTATTTT.

This clone was observed a few times. This rearrangement joins TRBV6-5 to TRBJ1-1, with D maybe TRBD1 (5 bases). The CDR3 runs to 12 residues. Germline assignment: CDR1 MNHEY and CDR2 SVGAGI. The V gene lost 6 bases and the J gene lost 5 bases, with 10 bases spanning the gap. CDR3 sequence (DNA): TGTGCCAGCAGGCTGGGGGGGACTGAAGCTTTCTTT. This sequence encodes CASRLGGTEAFF.

The chain is built from TRBV5-1 and TRBJ2-7; 11 bases fit TRBD2. The J segment lost 3 bases and the V segment lost 5 bases, leaving 4 bases of the junction unmatched. Looked up from germline, CDR1 is SGHRS and CDR2 is YFSETQ. The CDR3 length is 14 residues. This CDR3 reads CASRLAGDIYEQYF. The CDR3 nucleotides read TGCGCCAGCAGACTAGCGGGAGATATCTACGAGCAGTACTTC.

The genes are TRBV5-1 and TRBJ1-5; D unclear. Trimming took 0 bases from V and 6 from J, leaving 7 bases between them. CDR3 length: 13 amino acids. Germline CDR1 SGHRS, CDR2 YFSETQ. In DNA, the CDR3 is TGCGCCAGCAGCTTGGATGCTAGTCAGCCCCAGCATTTT. Translating it yields CASSLDASQPQHF.

The chain recombines TRBV7-3 with TRBJ2-7, with 8 bases that match TRBD2. V shed 4 bases and J 7 bases; nucleotides not matched to a gene: 6. This CDR3 has 13 amino acids. The germline V gene encodes CDR1 SGHTA and CDR2 FQGTGA. The CDR3 coding sequence is TGTGCCAGCAGCTCCCGGGAGGGGGTGGAGCAGTACTTC. It encodes CASSSREGVEQYF.

The V gene is TRBV15, the J gene TRBJ1-1; perhaps TRBD1 as D (6 bases). Trimming cost V 0 bases and J 5 bases, with 10 bases left between them. Per the germline V gene, CDR1 is LNHNV and CDR2 is YYDKDF (reference sequence). The CDR3 covers 14 residues. Here the CDR3 reads CATSRESGATEAFF. The CDR3 DNA reads TGTGCCACCAGCAGAGAGTCAGGGGCGACTGAAGCTTTCTTT.

The chain uses TRBV5-1 and TRBJ2-5; TRBD2 might be the D (6 bases). V gave up 1 base and J gave up 4 bases, with 11 bases separating them. Germline values: CDR1 SGHRS, CDR2 YFSETQ. This CDR3 region has 14 residues. In nucleotides, the CDR3 is TGCGCCAGCAGCTTGAGGACTAACCGAGAGACCCAGTACTTC. It codes for CASSLRTNRETQYF. The variable domain in full, completed from reference TRBV5-1 and TRBJ2-5, reads KAGVTQTPRYLIKTRGQQVTLSCSPISGHRSVSWYQQTPGQGLQFLFEYFSETQRNKGNFPGRFSGRQFSNSRSEMNVSTLELGDSALYLCASSLRTNRETQYFGPGTRLLVL.

This chain uses TRBV6-5 with TRBJ2-7, with D maybe TRBD1 (5 bases). This CDR3 is built from 14 residues. The V and J ends lost 6 bases and 0 bases respectively, with 12 bases between them. Germline V gene data show CDR1 as MNHEY and CDR2 as SVGAGI. CDR3 nucleotide sequence: TGTGCCAGCAGGATAACAGGTAGCTCCTACGAGCAGTACTTC. Residues: CASRITGSSYEQYF.

The rearrangement links TRBV18 to TRBJ1-5; 8 bases line up with TRBD1. The CDR3 is 15 amino acids. Germline CDR1 reads KGHSH; CDR2 reads LQKENI. V dropped 3 bases and J dropped 7; count of bases not matched to a gene: 8. CDR3 region: CASSPQNRGEQPQHF. CDR3 nucleotide sequence: TGTGCCAGCTCACCGCAAAACAGGGGGGAACAGCCCCAGCATTTT. Full variable domain (outside the CDR3, taken from reference TRBV18 and TRBJ1-5): NAGVMQNPRHLVRRRGQEARLRCSPMKGHSHVYWYRQLPEEGLKFMVYLQKENIIDESGMPKERFSAEFPKEGPSILRIQQVVRGDSAAYFCASSPQNRGEQPQHFGDGTRLSIL.

The chain recombines TRBV5-6 with TRBJ2-2, with D unclear. Germline V gene lookup returns CDR1 SGHDT and CDR2 YYEEEE. CDR3 length equals 18 residues. V lost 5 bases and J 3 bases, leaving 23 bases between the germline ends. The CDR3, as DNA: TGTGCCAGCAGTCCCTGGATTGCCCCCGCCCAGGACACCGGGGAGCTGTTTTTT. Its protein is CASSPWIAPAQDTGELFF.

This sequence joins TRBV9 and TRBJ2-7; the match to TRBD2 covers 10 bases. The ends lost 1 base at V and 4 bases at J; junction bases unmatched: 5. CDR3 length: 15 amino acids. Germline CDR1 SGDLS, CDR2 YYNGEE. The CDR3 region has the DNA TGTGCCAGCAGCGTACAAGCGGGAGGGGGATACGAGCAGTACTTC. Translating gives CASSVQAGGGYEQYF.

The rearrangement joins TRBV5-1 to TRBJ1-3; D is unclear. The V and J ends lost 4 bases and 2 bases respectively, with 10 bases between them. CDR1 and CDR2 from the germline V gene are SGHRS and YFSETQ. The CDR3 is 14 residues long. CDR3 coding DNA: TGCGCCAGCAGCCCCAGTGGCCCTGGAAACACCATATATTTT. Translation gives CASSPSGPGNTIYF.

The rearrangement links TRBV6-5 to TRBJ2-7, with TRBD1 identical over 8 bases. The CDR3 sequence is 16 residues long. V was clipped by 2 bases and J by 4 bases; unmatched bases: 10. Germline V gene data show CDR1 as MNHEY and CDR2 as SVGAGI. The CDR3 nucleotides read TGTGCCAGCAGTTACCAAAACCCAGGACAGGGTTACGAGCAGTACTTC. Encoded protein: CASSYQNPGQGYEQYF.

In this sample, this clone turned up a few times. The V call is TRBV9, the J call TRBJ2-5; 9 bases line up with TRBD1. This CDR3 is 15 amino acids long. Germline V CDR1 and CDR2: SGDLS, YYNGEE. The trim removed 3 bases at V and 4 bases at J, leaving 7 bases unmatched. CDR3 sequence: CASSETPGQGETQYF. The CDR3 bases are TGTGCCAGCAGCGAGACACCGGGACAGGGAGAGACCCAGTACTTC. Looking up the rest from reference TRBV9 and TRBJ2-5 gives the full variable domain: DSGVTQTPKHLITATGQRVTLRCSPRSGDLSVYWYQQSLDQGLQFLIQYYNGEERAKGNILERFSAQQFPDLHSELNLSSLELGDSALYFCASSETPGQGETQYFGPGTRLLVL.